This is a list of T cell receptor beta chains from one sample in a study of blood T cell repertoires in COVID-19. Measured with immunoSEQ multiplex PCR; TCRdb has only the in-frame clones, and not every one. This sample has around 130,000 clones; roughly 84% occur once, and the top ten carry approximately 1.5%. The sequenced material came from peripheral blood. These receptors came from a man aged 55 to 70 with acute or convalescent COVID-19. The CDR3 runs from the conserved cysteine through the conserved F or W. The D gene is left open where the match is weak. Clone size is shown for a subset of rows, as once, few, many or a class of expanded clone.

>14|TRBV11-1|TRBJ2-1|once|.
TGTGCCAGCAGCTTACTCAGGTCCTACAATGAGCAGTTCTTC
CASSLLRSYNEQFF
>14|TRBV6-6|TRBJ2-7|.|.
TGTGCCAGCAGTTACTCGAGTCTAGGAGGCGAGCAGTACTTC
CASSYSSLGGEQYF
>16|TRBV7-2|TRBJ2-2|.|TRBD2
TGTGCCAGCAGCCCGGGGCGCGGGAGGAACACCGGGGAGCTGTTTTTT
CASSPGRGRNTGELFF
>13|TRBV27|TRBJ2-7|once|.
TGTGCCAGCAGTGTACAGGGTTTGGGCGAGCAGTACTTC
CASSVQGLGEQYF
>15|TRBV2|TRBJ2-3|.|TRBD1
TGTGCCAGCAGTGTGGACAGGGGGCATACAGATACGCAGTATTTT
CASSVDRGHTDTQYF
>15|TRBV28|TRBJ1-3|few|.
TGTGCCAGCAACCCAGGCGTCCTCTCTGGAAACACCATATATTTT
CASNPGVLSGNTIYF
>11|TRBV6-5|TRBJ1-4|once|.
TGTGCCAGCAGAATAGTTGAAAAACTGTTTTTT
CASRIVEKLFF
>13|TRBV19|TRBJ2-7|.|TRBD2
TGTGCCAGTAGCATAAATAGCGGGGACGAGCAGTACTTC
CASSINSGDEQYF
>16|TRBV27|TRBJ1-1|.|.
TGTGCCAGCAGTTCCTTGATGACAGGAGAAAACACTGAAGCTTTCTTT
CASSSLMTGENTEAFF
>13|TRBV11-3|TRBJ1-1|.|.
TGTGCCAGCAGCTTAAAGAGGAACACTGAAGCTTTCTTT
CASSLKRNTEAFF
>16|TRBV27|TRBJ2-7|.|TRBD2
TGTGCCAGCAGTTTAAATGGAGCGGGGGCCGCCTACGAGCAGTACTTC
CASSLNGAGAAYEQYF
>14|TRBV7-9|TRBJ2-5|.|TRBD2
TGTGCCAGCAGCTTACTAGCGGGTGCAGAGACCCAGTACTTC
CASSLLAGAETQYF
>13|TRBV14|TRBJ1-1|.|TRBD1
TGTGCCAGCAGCTGGGACAGGGTCACTGAAGCTTTCTTT
CASSWDRVTEAFF
>17|TRBV9|TRBJ2-7|.|TRBD1
TGTGCCAGCAGCGTAGCCGGGACAGGGGAGGCCTCCTACGAGCAGTACTTC
CASSVAGTGEASYEQYF
>19|TRBV30|TRBJ1-2|.|TRBD1
TGTGCCTGGAGTCCCCGGGACAGGGGGCCGACATCATTATTTTATGGCTACACCTTC
CAWSPRDRGPTSLFYGYTF
>17|TRBV10-3|TRBJ1-2|.|TRBD1
TGTGCCATCAGTGGGGCGTCCGGGACAGTCATTAACTATGGCTACACCTTC
CAISGASGTVINYGYTF
>15|TRBV6-5|TRBJ2-7|.|.
TGTGCCCCCCGCTGGGGCTGGGAAATTTCCTACGAGCAGTACTTC
CAPRWGWEISYEQYF
>15|TRBV18|TRBJ1-1|.|TRBD1
TGTGCCAGCTCACCGGCAGGACAGGGGGCCACTGAAGCTTTCTTT
CASSPAGQGATEAFF
>16|TRBV15|TRBJ2-7|.|TRBD2
TGTGCCACCAGCAGAGATGGGGGGGAAAGCCCTTACGAGCAGTACTTC
CATSRDGGESPYEQYF
>18|TRBV10-2|TRBJ1-3|few|TRBD1
TGCGCCAGCAGTGAGCTGCCCACAGGGGCCAGCTCTGGAAACACCATATATTTT
CASSELPTGASSGNTIYF
>14|TRBV5-1|TRBJ1-1|.|TRBD1
TGCGCCAGCAGCTTGGGACAGGGGGCCACTGAAGCTTTCTTT
CASSLGQGATEAFF
>15|TRBV3-1/TRBV3-2|TRBJ1-1|.|.
TGTGCCAGCAGCCCCCTTGACACGGGGGACACTGAAGCTTTCTTT
CASSPLDTGDTEAFF
>17|TRBV3-1/TRBV3-2|TRBJ2-5|.|.
TGTGCCAGCAGCCAGGGACTTACTACAGGGGCGGGAGAGACCCAGTACTTC
CASSQGLTTGAGETQYF
>14|TRBV4-2|TRBJ1-2|few|.
TGTGCCAGCAGCCAAGATCGGGGTTTGTATGGCTACACCTTC
CASSQDRGLYGYTF
>18|TRBV4-1|TRBJ1-2|.|TRBD1
TGCGCCAGCAGCCAAGAAGGGGACAGGCCCATTTTAGGCTATGGCTACACCTTC
CASSQEGDRPILGYGYTF
>14|TRBV19|TRBJ1-1|.|TRBD1
TGTGCCAGTAGTGCCCGGACAGGGGACACTGAAGCTTTCTTT
CASSARTGDTEAFF
>16|TRBV12-5|TRBJ1-3|.|.
TGTGCTAGTGGTTGGGCAGGGCCTTCCTCTGGAAACACCATATATTTT
CASGWAGPSSGNTIYF
>19|TRBV5-5|TRBJ2-3|.|TRBD2
TGTGCCAGCAGCTTTGTTGGACTACTAGCGGGGGGGAGCACAGATACGCAGTATTTT
CASSFVGLLAGGSTDTQYF
>16|TRBV9|TRBJ2-1|.|TRBD2
TGTGCCAGCAGCGTAGGAGAACTAGCGGGAACTGATGAGCAGTTCTTC
CASSVGELAGTDEQFF
>12|TRBV6-5|TRBJ1-6|once|TRBD1
TGTGCCACAGGGGGCCCTAATTCACCCCTCCACTTT
CATGGPNSPLHF
>14|TRBV27|TRBJ2-2|once|TRBD1
TGTGCCAGCAGTTACGACAGGGCCACCGGGGAGCTGTTTTTT
CASSYDRATGELFF
>14|TRBV19|TRBJ2-7|.|.
TGTGCCAGTAGTGTCCGGGACACTACCTACGAGCAGTACTTC
CASSVRDTTYEQYF
>13|TRBV6-5|TRBJ1-5|once|TRBD1
TGTGCCAGCATGGGACAGTCGGGTCAGCCCCAGCATTTT
CASMGQSGQPQHF
>19|TRBV19|TRBJ2-1|.|TRBD2
TGTGCCAGTAGCCGAACTAGCGGGAGGGCCACGGGCTCCTACAATGAGCAGTTCTTC
CASSRTSGRATGSYNEQFF
>13|TRBV2|TRBJ1-2|.|.
TGTGCCAGCAGTGAGAGGCAGGGTGACGGCTACACCTTC
CASSERQGDGYTF
>15|TRBV6-5|TRBJ2-2|.|TRBD2
TGTGCCAGCAGTTACCGGGGGGGGAACACCGGGGAGCTGTTTTTT
CASSYRGGNTGELFF
>13|TRBV7-3|TRBJ1-1|.|TRBD1
TGTGCCAGCAGTCGGGACAGGGCCACTGAAGCTTTCTTT
CASSRDRATEAFF
>18|TRBV5-1|TRBJ2-7|.|TRBD2
TGCGCCAGCAGCTTGGGAGGCTCTAGCGGGGGGGCGATGGAAGAGCAGTACTTC
CASSLGGSSGGAMEEQYF
>13|TRBV18|TRBJ1-2|.|.
TGTGCCAGCTCACGCGGGAGGGACTATGGCTACACCTTC
CASSRGRDYGYTF
>14|TRBV9|TRBJ2-1|.|TRBD1
TGTGCCAGCACCCGACAGGGCCCGAACAATGAGCAGTTCTTC
CASTRQGPNNEQFF
>11|TRBV10-2|TRBJ2-7|few|.
TGCGCCAGCAGTGAGGGCCACGAGCAGTACTTC
CASSEGHEQYF
>15|TRBV6-6|TRBJ1-4|.|.
TGTGCCAGCAGAACCGACCCGGGGGGCACTGAAAAACTGTTTTTT
CASRTDPGGTEKLFF
>19|TRBV30|TRBJ1-3|.|.
TGTGCCTGGAGTAAATGGCCTGCCCAGGGGTTCTCCTCTGGAAACACCATATATTTT
CAWSKWPAQGFSSGNTIYF
>18|TRBV4-1|TRBJ2-7|.|.
TGCGCCAGCAGCCAAGATTTCTTTAACAGGGGGGGTAAATACGAGCAGTACTTC
CASSQDFFNRGGKYEQYF
>14|TRBV11-2|TRBJ2-3|.|TRBD1
TGTGCCAGCATCAGGGGGAGCCCCACAGATACGCAGTATTTT
CASIRGSPTDTQYF
>15|TRBV5-6|TRBJ1-3|few|.
TGTGCCAGCAGCTACCATACAGAGCCTGGAAACACCATATATTTT
CASSYHTEPGNTIYF
>12|TRBV24-1|TRBJ1-5|once|.
TGTGCCACCAGTCTTAATAATCAGCCCCAGCATTTT
CATSLNNQPQHF
>16|TRBV7-9|TRBJ2-2|.|TRBD2
TGTGCCAGCAGCTTAAGTGAGCGGGGCCCCACCGGGGAGCTGTTTTTT
CASSLSERGPTGELFF
>15|TRBV13|TRBJ2-5|.|TRBD1
TGTGCCAGCAGCTGGAAGGGACAGGCCGAAGAGACCCAGTACTTC
CASSWKGQAEETQYF
>16|TRBV5-8|TRBJ1-6|few|.
TGTGCCAGCAGCTTCGAGTTAAGCTCCTATAATTCACCCCTCCACTTT
CASSFELSSYNSPLHF
>14|TRBV7-3|TRBJ2-2|.|.
TGTGCCAGCAGCTTAGTCGGGAACACCGGGGAGCTGTTTTTT
CASSLVGNTGELFF
>14|TRBV11-2|TRBJ1-6|.|.
TGTGCCAGCAGTTGGGGACAATCGGGGTCACCCCTCCACTTT
CASSWGQSGSPLHF
>16|TRBV5-1|TRBJ2-1|once|.
TGCGCCAGCAGCTTGGGAGGGATGACCTCCTACAATGAGCAGTTCTTC
CASSLGGMTSYNEQFF
>18|TRBV7-9|TRBJ1-1|once|TRBD1
TGTGCCAGCAGCTTAAGGGGAAAGGACAGGGTCATGAACACTGAAGCTTTCTTT
CASSLRGKDRVMNTEAFF
>14|TRBV5-1|TRBJ1-5|.|.
TGCGCCAGCAGCCTGGGTACGGGCAATCAGCCCCAGCATTTT
CASSLGTGNQPQHF